The present T cell receptor beta chain was sequenced within a study of blood T cell repertoires in COVID-19. Clinical history as reported by participants underpinned cohort assignment. Trimming left V 0 bases short and J 5 bases short, with 8 bases between. The CDR3 length is 13 residues. Germline CDR1 reads SGDLS; CDR2 reads YYNGEE. Source study methods: Reference gene primers were amplified, and this amplification served to estimate nucleated cell counts. Here immunoSEQ multiplex PCR was the method, and the copy in TCRdb shows in-frame clones only, minus some. The V and J calls and clone size were taken over from that table, and D and trimming were inferred from the DNA. This sample has around 320,000 clones; nearly 90% occur once, and the top ten carry around 4.5%.

Material: PBMCs or T cells enriched from blood (not recorded which). The TCR comes from a young woman with acute COVID-19. V is TRBV9 and J is TRBJ1-1; D is undetermined. CDR3 DNA: TGTGCCAGCAGCGTAGTTGACGGGACTGAAGCTTTCTTT. This sequence encodes CASSVVDGTEAFF.